This TCR beta chain derives from a study of molecular identifiers for immune sequencing clone quantification listed by TCRdb under 2018. For context, the study as a whole: For a replicate experiment, RNA from about 21,000 or 97,000 naive CD8 T cells was divided into five aliquots, of which four were sequenced. This methods study used CD8 T cells to benchmark TCR RNA copy counting and molecular-identifier clustering-based TCR repertoire sequencing (MIDCIRS).

V gives up 5 bases and J gives up 4 bases, and the segment between their germline ends measures 10 bases. Inclusive of the bounding cysteine and phenylalanine, the CDR3 is 13 residues long. The DNA shown is the 39-base CDR3, in frame from base 1. The library was generated by PCR. Sequencing relied on an Illumina HiSeq 4000. Bulk TCR libraries were generated as previously described, with the TCR primers listed in Table S5 used. Purification of total RNA was performed with the Qiagen AllPrep DNA/RNA kit. Reads from multiple sequencing runs of the same library were pooled before analysis. The authors processed their data as follows. Reads were retained only if their TCR constant sequence matched exactly, and those retained reads were trimmed to 150 nt and grouped according to their 12-nt molecular barcodes. Reads in each barcode group were sub-clustered using a 15% Levenshtein threshold, and a quality-weighted consensus sequence was built for each RNA molecule. Non-functional sequences were removed, as were lower-count sequences one edit away from another. On the basis of fitting two negative binomial distributions, barcode sub-clusters with fewer than 20% of the maximum read count were discarded. TCRdb cleaned the public reads at Q25 with fastp, built clones with MiXCR and kept in-frame beta chains. Merged by CDR3 protein, the rows form single entries marked with the most common genes and DNA. The V and J calls were not made by the authors but by TCRdb's processing. The sample contains about half a million distinct CDR3 sequences, around a fifth of them found a single time. The ten largest account for 0.65% to 0.95% of the sample.

Results the study describes overall, beyond this receptor: Modeling estimated about three recovered TCR RNA copies per cell, compared with approximately 10 by digital PCR, which implies roughly 30% capture efficiency. In CMV-specific effector cells, clones with more than 20 RNA copies contained over 97% of molecules, whereas in naive cells such clones contained under 1% of molecules. The naive libraries included spiked-in Jurkat TCR RNA (around 9 copies' worth), and this Jurkat TCR RNA is not part of the donor repertoire. Without barcode sub-clustering, chimeric consensus sequences inflated TCR diversity; chimeras reached as high as 47%. The sizes of highly expanded clones could end up underestimated when identical TCR molecules share a barcode. Spiked-in Jurkat TCR RNA equivalent to a single cell was reported to be detectable even among one million naive CD8 T cells.

Libraries of naive CD8 T cells were generated from about 21,000 to 970,000 sorted cells, with 10%, 30% or 50% of the purified RNA used. Naive CD8 T cells, defined as CD8+CD4-CCR7+CD45RA+, were FACS-sorted into RLT Plus buffer on a BD FACSAria II. To test detection sensitivity, Jurkat RNA equivalent to more than 9 TCR copies was spiked into samples of about 19,000-1,000,000 naive CD8 T cells. CD8 T cells were enriched with RosetteSep CD8+ T Cell Enrichment Cocktail and Ficoll-Paque, followed by ACK red cell lysis. This clonotype has a count of ten or more. It lacks a known antigen. Base qualities are not recorded, but no much larger clone differs from it by a single base.

The TCR originated in a human donor in good health. Some libraries in this study had Jurkat cell RNA spiked in. The chain joins TRBV12-3 or TRBV12-4 to TRBJ2-3; no D segment can be confidently identified. Specimen: naive CD8+ T cells from blood, with Jurkat cell RNA spiked in. What this sample's cell subset or site label stands for: FACS-sorted CD8+CD4-CCR7+CD45RA+ naive T cells. The nucleotides read TGTGCCAGCAGTCCAGGATTTTCAGATACGCAGTATTTT. It translates to CASSPGFSDTQYF.